This entry lists 10 T cell receptor beta chains sequenced from one sample in a study of T cells in tumors after PD-1 blockade. The table came from immunoSEQ multiplex PCR; TCRdb's copy has only in-frame clones and leaves some out. Found here are roughly 35,000 clones, approximately 70% of them singletons; the top ten hold approximately 40%. The source was PBMCs, collected after anti-PD-1 treatment. The receptors here all came from a human donor with basal cell carcinoma.

This sequence joins TRBV12-3 or TRBV12-4 and TRBJ1-5; the D is unclear. This CDR3 contains 13 residues. Trimming pared 6 bases from V and 3 bases from J, leaving 9 bases between. The CDR3 protein is CASRITDNQPQHF. Here the CDR3 DNA reads TGTGCCAGCAGAATCACTGACAATCAGCCCCAGCATTTT.

This clone was counted only a few times. This chain uses TRBV19 with TRBJ1-6, with D possibly TRBD1 on 5 matching bases. Germline CDR1 reads LNHDA; CDR2 reads SQIVND (reference sequence). V was clipped by 5 bases and J by 10 bases, with 21 bases between them. The CDR3 runs to 16 residues. CDR3 DNA sequence: TGTGCCAGTAGTCAAGGACGGAGCGACAGAGGATCACCCCTCCACTTT. The encoded protein is CASSQGRSDRGSPLHF.

The gene calls are TRBV6-5 and TRBJ1-4; TRBD1 agrees at 7 bases. CDR1 and CDR2 (germline): MNHEY, SVGAGI. This CDR3 comprises 14 residues. Trimming cost V 4 bases and J 6 bases; bases outside gene matches: 5. The CDR3 sequence: CASSSQGGDEKLFF. The CDR3 DNA sequence: TGTGCCAGCAGTTCGCAGGGGGGGGATGAAAAACTGTTTTTT.

The J gene is TRBJ1-1, the V gene TRBV5-5; D uncertain. The CDR3 extends over 15 amino acids. V dropped 1 base and J dropped 1 base, with 11 bases sitting between them. CDR1 and CDR2 from the germline V gene are SGHKS and YYEKEE (reference sequence). CDR3: CASSLKGPGNTEAFF. The CDR3, as DNA: TGTGCCAGCAGCTTGAAAGGCCCGGGGAACACTGAAGCTTTCTTT.

CDR3 sequence (DNA): TGTGCCAGCAGTGACCGGTTCAATAGCAATCAGCCCCAGCATTTT. Its protein is CASSDRFNSNQPQHF. The chain uses TRBV2 and TRBJ1-5, with no clear D. This CDR3 has 15 residues. Germline loops: CDR1 SNHLY, CDR2 FYNNEI. V lost 3 bases and J 0 bases, leaving 9 bases between the germline ends.

The V call is TRBV28, the J call TRBJ1-3; D is unresolved. The CDR3 has 16 amino acids. Trimming cost V 9 bases and J 3 bases, with 21 bases left between them. Germline V gene sequence: CDR1 MDHEN, CDR2 SYDVKM. The CDR3 DNA reads TGTGCCAGTTCTCCGGCGGGCAGTACTAGTGGAAACACCATATATTTT. This sequence encodes CASSPAGSTSGNTIYF.

V is TRBV7-2 and J is TRBJ2-7; 10 bases are a match to TRBD1. This CDR3 contains 15 residues. With 5 bases clipped from V and 0 bases from J, the junction kept 4 bases outside the gene matches. CDR1 is SGHTA and CDR2 is FQGNSA in the germline V gene. The CDR3 protein is CASSPRQGASYEQYF. CDR3 nucleotides: TGTGCCAGCAGCCCCCGACAGGGGGCCTCCTACGAGCAGTACTTC.

This chain joins TRBV7-3 and TRBJ2-2, with TRBD2 matching over 9 bases. V dropped 5 bases and J dropped 1; count of bases not matched to a gene: 11. CDR1 is SGHTA and CDR2 is FQGTGA in the germline V gene. This CDR3 comprises 18 residues. CDR3 protein: CASSRRGGTSRNTGELFF. The CDR3 nucleotides read TGTGCCAGCAGCCGAAGAGGGGGGACTAGCAGGAACACCGGGGAGCTGTTTTTT.

The chain employs TRBV7-9 and TRBJ1-4; D gene ambiguous. The CDR3 covers 16 residues. The germline V gene encodes CDR1 SEHNR and CDR2 FQNEAQ (reference sequence). V was trimmed by 8 bases and J by 8 bases, leaving 24 bases between them. As DNA, the CDR3 is TGTGCCAGCCGCCCCGGTCCTGGGAACCTGGGGGAAAAACTGTTTTTT. Protein: CASRPGPGNLGEKLFF. Drawing the rest from reference TRBV7-9 and TRBJ1-4, the complete variable domain is DTGVSQNPRHKITKRGQNVTFRCDPISEHNRLYWYRQTLGQGPEFLTYFQNEAQLEKSRLLSDRFSAERPKGSFSTLEIQRTEQGDSAMYLCASRPGPGNLGEKLFFGSGTQLSVL.

This chain joins TRBV11-3 and TRBJ1-2, with D tentatively TRBD1 (5 bases). Germline assignment: CDR1 SGHNT and CDR2 YENEEA. Trimming left V 4 bases short and J 5 bases short, with 17 bases between. CDR3 size: 15 residues. CDR3 region: CASSSRGAGPYGYTF. As DNA, the CDR3 is TGTGCCAGCAGCTCACGAGGTGCAGGGCCGTATGGCTACACCTTC.